This T cell receptor beta chain was sequenced during a study of T cell responses to AZD1222 COVID-19 vaccine. Whole-study findings and limits: Seropositive status at baseline applied to only a handful of AZD1222 recipients. Females outnumbered males among donors, who were mostly white British; clonal diversity was possibly underestimated. In the spike-specific TCR repertoire, nearly half reportedly target unmutated variant regions.

Of note for this clone: Its antigen is undetermined.

Some clones are missing from TCRdb's copy, which holds only in-frame ones; the method was immunoSEQ multiplex PCR. The data show roughly 120,000 clones, 87% seen once. This CDR3 region has 17 residues. Trimming took off 5 bases at V and 0 bases at J, with 17 bases between the two ends. CDR1 and CDR2 from the germline V gene are MGHRA and YSYEKL. This sequence joins TRBV4-1 and TRBJ1-3, with TRBD1 as a possible D gene (5 bases). The sample was peripheral blood, taken on day 0 of AZD1222 vaccination. This sequence was found in an adult in good health. CDR3 coding DNA: TGCGCCAGCAGCACAAGTCAGGGCTCAAGCTCTGGAAACACCATATATTTT. It specifies CASSTSQGSSSGNTIYF.